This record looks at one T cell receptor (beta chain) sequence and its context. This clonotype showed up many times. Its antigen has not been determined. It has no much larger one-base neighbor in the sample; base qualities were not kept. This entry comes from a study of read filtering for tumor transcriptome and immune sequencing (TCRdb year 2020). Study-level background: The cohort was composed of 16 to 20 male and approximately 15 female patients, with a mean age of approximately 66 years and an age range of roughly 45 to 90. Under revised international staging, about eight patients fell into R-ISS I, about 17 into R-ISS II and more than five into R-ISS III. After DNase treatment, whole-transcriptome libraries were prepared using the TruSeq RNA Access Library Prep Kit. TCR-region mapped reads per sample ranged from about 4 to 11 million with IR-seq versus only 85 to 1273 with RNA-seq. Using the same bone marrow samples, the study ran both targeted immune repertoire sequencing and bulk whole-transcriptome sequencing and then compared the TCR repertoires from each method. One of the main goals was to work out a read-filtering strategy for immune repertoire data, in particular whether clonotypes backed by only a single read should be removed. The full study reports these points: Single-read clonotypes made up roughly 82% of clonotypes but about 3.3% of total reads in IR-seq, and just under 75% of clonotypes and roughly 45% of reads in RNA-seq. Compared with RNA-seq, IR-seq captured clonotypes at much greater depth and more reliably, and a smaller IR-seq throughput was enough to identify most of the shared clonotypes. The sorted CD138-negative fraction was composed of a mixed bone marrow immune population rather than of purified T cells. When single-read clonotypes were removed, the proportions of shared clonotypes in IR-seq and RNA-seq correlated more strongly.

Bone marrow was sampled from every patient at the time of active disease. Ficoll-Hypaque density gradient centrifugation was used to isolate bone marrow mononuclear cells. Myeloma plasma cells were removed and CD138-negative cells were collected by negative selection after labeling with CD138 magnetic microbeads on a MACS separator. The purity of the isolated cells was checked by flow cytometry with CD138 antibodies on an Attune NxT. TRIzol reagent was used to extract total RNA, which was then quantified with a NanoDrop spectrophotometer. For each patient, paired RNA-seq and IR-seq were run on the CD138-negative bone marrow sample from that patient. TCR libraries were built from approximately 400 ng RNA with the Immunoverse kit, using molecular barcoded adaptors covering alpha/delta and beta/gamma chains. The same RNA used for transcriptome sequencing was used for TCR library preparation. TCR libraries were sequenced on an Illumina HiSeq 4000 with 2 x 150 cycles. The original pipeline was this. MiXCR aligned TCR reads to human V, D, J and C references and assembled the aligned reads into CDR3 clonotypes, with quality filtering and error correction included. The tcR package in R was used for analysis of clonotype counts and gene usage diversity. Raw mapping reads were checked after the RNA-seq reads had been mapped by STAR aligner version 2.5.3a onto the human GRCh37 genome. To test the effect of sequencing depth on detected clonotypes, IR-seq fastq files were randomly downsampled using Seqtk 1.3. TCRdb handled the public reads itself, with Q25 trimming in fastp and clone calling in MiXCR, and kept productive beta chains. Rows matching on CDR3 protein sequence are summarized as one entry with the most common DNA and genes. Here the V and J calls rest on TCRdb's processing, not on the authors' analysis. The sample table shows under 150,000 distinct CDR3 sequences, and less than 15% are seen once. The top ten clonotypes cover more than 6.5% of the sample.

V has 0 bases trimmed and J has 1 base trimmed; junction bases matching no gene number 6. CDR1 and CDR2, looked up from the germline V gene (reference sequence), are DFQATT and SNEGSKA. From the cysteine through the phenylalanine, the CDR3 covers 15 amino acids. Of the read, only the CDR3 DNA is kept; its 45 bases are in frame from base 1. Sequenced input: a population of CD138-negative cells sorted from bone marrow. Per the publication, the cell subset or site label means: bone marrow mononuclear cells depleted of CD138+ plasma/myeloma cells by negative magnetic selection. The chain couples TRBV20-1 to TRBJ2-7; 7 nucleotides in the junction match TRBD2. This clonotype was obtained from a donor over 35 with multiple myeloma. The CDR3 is CSARDYSGASYEQYF. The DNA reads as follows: TGCAGTGCTAGAGATTACAGCGGGGCTTCCTACGAGCAGTACTTC.